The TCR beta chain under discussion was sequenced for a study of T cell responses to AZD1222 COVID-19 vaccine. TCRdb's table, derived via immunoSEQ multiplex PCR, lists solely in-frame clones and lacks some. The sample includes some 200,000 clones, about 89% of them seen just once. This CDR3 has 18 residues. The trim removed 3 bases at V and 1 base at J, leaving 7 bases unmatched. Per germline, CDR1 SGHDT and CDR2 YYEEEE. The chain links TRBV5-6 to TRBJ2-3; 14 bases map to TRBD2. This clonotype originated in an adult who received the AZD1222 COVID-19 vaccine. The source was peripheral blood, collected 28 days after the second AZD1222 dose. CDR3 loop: CASSWTSGRIRGTDTQYF. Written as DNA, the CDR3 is TGTGCCAGCAGCTGGACTAGCGGGAGGATCCGCGGCACAGATACGCAGTATTTT.